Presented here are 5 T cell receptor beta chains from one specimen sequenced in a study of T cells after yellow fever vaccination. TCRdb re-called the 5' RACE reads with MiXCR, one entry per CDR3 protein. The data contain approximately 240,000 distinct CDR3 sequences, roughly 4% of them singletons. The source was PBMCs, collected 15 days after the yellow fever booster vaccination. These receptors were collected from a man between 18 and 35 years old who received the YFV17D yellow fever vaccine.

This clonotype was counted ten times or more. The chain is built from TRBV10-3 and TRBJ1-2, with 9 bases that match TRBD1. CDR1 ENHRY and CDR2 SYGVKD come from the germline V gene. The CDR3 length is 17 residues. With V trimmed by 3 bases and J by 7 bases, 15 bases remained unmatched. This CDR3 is CAISEGEGTGRGVGYTF. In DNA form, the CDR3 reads TGTGCCATCAGTGAAGGGGAAGGGACAGGGCGCGGAGTTGGCTACACCTTC.

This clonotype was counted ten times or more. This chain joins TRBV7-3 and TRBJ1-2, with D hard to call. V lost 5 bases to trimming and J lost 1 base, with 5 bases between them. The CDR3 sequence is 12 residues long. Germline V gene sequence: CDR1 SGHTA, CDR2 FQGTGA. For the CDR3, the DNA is TGTGCCAGCAGCCCCCTTAACTATGGCTACACCTTC. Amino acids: CASSPLNYGYTF.

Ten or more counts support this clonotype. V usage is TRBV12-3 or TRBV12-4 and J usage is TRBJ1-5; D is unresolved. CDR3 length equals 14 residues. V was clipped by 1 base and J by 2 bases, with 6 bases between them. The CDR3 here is CASSLGSGNQPQHF. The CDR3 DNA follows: TGTGCCAGCAGTTTAGGGAGCGGCAATCAGCCCCAGCATTTT.

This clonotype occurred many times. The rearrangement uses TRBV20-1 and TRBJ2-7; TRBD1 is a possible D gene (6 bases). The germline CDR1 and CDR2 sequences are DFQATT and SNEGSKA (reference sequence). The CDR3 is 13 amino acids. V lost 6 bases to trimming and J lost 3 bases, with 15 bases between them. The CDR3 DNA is TGCAGTGCCTCCTTGACAGGAGTCTACGAGCAGTACTTC. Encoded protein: CSASLTGVYEQYF.

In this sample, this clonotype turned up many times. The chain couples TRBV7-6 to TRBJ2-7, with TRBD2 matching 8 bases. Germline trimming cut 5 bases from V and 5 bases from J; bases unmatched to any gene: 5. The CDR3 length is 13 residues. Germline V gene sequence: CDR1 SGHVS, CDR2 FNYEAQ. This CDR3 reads CASSTGLANEQYV. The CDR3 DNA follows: TGTGCCAGCAGCACCGGACTAGCAAACGAGCAGTACGTC.